Shown below are 6 T cell receptor beta chains from a single sample sequenced in a study of beta chain features in type 1 diabetes. Study-level results: Shortening that was moderate but significant affected the TCRB CDR3s of Type 1 diabetes patients in all four CD4+ subsets.

What these receptors recognize is not known. Expressed TCRB transcripts were sequenced because the isolated RNA had all been reverse transcribed beforehand. Data came from immunoSEQ multiplex PCR; TCRdb stores just in-frame clones and leaves some out. The sample has over 200,000 clones, roughly a tenth seen once. The sequenced material came from naive CD4+ T cells from blood. The receptors were gathered from a man aged 30-40 years with type 1 diabetes.

This clone showed up just a few times. The V call is TRBV27, the J call TRBJ1-5; D is ambiguous. Germline assignment: CDR1 MNHEY and CDR2 SMNVEV (reference sequence). V was clipped by 6 bases and J by 5 bases, with 17 bases between them. This CDR3 is built from 15 residues. The CDR3: CASSSGKSLDQPQHF. CDR3 in DNA: TGTGCCAGCAGCTCCGGGAAGTCTTTGGATCAGCCCCAGCATTTT.

The chain joins TRBV29-1 to TRBJ1-1; perhaps TRBD1 as D (6 bases). V lost 4 bases and J 0 bases, leaving 9 bases between the germline ends. The CDR3 has 13 amino acids. CDR1 is SQVTM, CDR2 ANQGSEA, per germline. CDR3 region: CSVAWTVNTEAFF. The CDR3 DNA reads as TGCAGCGTTGCCTGGACAGTGAACACTGAAGCTTTCTTT.

This clone showed up just a few times. The chain joins TRBV6-5 to TRBJ2-7; D is undetermined. V was cut by 5 bases and J by 5 bases, with 10 bases left in between. The CDR3 length is 12 residues. CDR1 is MNHEY and CDR2 is SVGAGI in the germline V gene. Written as DNA, the CDR3 is TGTGCCAGCAGTCCACCGGCGGACGAGCAGTACTTC. Its translation is CASSPPADEQYF.

This clone was observed a few times. At one boundary the junction diverges from the germline segment, which might be a read error. The chain recombines TRBV5-4 with TRBJ1-4; 7 nucleotides line up with TRBD1. Germline V gives CDR1 SGHNT, CDR2 YYREEE (reference sequence). This CDR3 has 15 amino acids. The CDR3 DNA is TGCGCCAGCAGCCAAGAAAGACAGGGTGGTGAAAAACTGTTTTTT. Its translation: CASSQERQGGEKLFF. Drawing the rest from reference TRBV5-4 and TRBJ1-4, the complete variable domain is ETGVTQSPTHLIKTRGQQVTLRCSSQSGHNTVSWYQQALGQGPQFIFQYYREEENGRGNFPPRFSGLQFPNYSSELNVNALELDDSALYLCASSQERQGGEKLFFGSGTQLSVL.

The chain uses TRBV5-4 and TRBJ2-7, with TRBD2 identical over 14 bases. Germline CDR1 reads SGHNT; CDR2 reads YYREEE (reference sequence). After removal of 2 bases from V and 6 bases from J, the junction contained 4 bases not matched to a gene. This CDR3 is built from 15 residues. CDR3 DNA sequence: TGTGCCAGCAGCTTCATGGGACTAGCGGGGGCCGAGCAGTACTTC. Its translation: CASSFMGLAGAEQYF.

This chain uses TRBV11-2 with TRBJ2-1, with 11 bases that match TRBD1. In germline, CDR1 is SGHAT, CDR2 FQNNGV. The V gene end was trimmed by 6 bases and the J gene end by 6 bases; junction bases not matched to a gene: 1. The CDR3 sequence is 13 residues long. CDR3 in amino acids: CASRDRGLNEQFF. The CDR3 bases are TGTGCCAGCAGGGACAGGGGGCTCAATGAGCAGTTCTTC.